This TCR beta chain is from a study of control samples from healthy donors and cancer patients. CDR1 is LGHNA, CDR2 YSLEER, per germline. V lost 1 base to trimming and J lost 4 bases, with 7 bases between them. The CDR3 totals 13 residues. Generated by immunoSEQ multiplex PCR, the TCRdb table keeps only in-frame clones and is missing some. This table has roughly 120,000 clones, around 88% appearing once. The J gene is TRBJ1-2, the V gene TRBV4-3; D gene unclear. The receptor's source is a man aged 35 to 55 in good health. The material sequenced was blood. The DNA of the CDR3 is TGCGCCAGCAGCCAAGGAAACAGCTATGGCTACACCTTC. Its translation is CASSQGNSYGYTF.